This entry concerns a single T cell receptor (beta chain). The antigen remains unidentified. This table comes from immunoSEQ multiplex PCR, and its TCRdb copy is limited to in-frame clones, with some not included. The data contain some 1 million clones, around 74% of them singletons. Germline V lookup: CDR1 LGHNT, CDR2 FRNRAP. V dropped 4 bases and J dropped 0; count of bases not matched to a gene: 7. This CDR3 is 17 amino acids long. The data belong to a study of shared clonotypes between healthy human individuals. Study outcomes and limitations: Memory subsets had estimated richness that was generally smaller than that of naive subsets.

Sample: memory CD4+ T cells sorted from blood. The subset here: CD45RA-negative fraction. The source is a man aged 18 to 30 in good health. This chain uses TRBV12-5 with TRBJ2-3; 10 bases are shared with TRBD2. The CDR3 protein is CASGSGLAELSTDTQYF. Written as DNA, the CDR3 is TGTGCTAGTGGTTCTGGACTAGCGGAGCTTAGCACAGATACGCAGTATTTT.